The sequence of this T cell receptor beta chain was determined in a study of shared clonotypes between healthy human individuals. A deep-level run was used for the assay. Measured with immunoSEQ multiplex PCR; TCRdb has only the in-frame clones, and not every one. The sample includes about 1.1 million clones, about 80% of them seen just once. For this clone: What it recognizes is unknown. This sample includes further DNA sequences coding for the same CDR3.

Only Caucasian adults living in Nashville, Tennessee made up the donor group. Study-wide results and caveats: Naive subsets generally exceeded memory subsets in estimated richness.

This clonotype originated in a man aged 18 to 29 in good health. Some clones in this sample may be carry-over from other donors' samples. Sequencing used memory CD4+ T cells from PBMCs. Subset in this sample: CD45RA-negative fraction.

CDR3 nucleotides: TGTGCCAGCAGCTTAGCGGGTGGGAACGAGCAGTACTTC. It translates to CASSLAGGNEQYF. The chain recombines TRBV7-9 with TRBJ2-7; D gene ambiguous. This CDR3 has 13 residues. V lost 0 bases, J lost 5 bases, and 8 bases lay in between. From germline, CDR1 is SEHNR and CDR2 FQNEAQ (reference sequence).